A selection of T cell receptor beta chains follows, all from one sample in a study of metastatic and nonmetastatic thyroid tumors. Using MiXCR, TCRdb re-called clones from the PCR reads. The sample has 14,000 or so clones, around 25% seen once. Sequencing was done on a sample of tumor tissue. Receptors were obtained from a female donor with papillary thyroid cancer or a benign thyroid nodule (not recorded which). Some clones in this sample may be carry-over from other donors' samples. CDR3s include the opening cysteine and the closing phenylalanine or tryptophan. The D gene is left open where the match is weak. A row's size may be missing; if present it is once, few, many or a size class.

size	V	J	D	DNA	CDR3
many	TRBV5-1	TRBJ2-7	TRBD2	TGCGCCAGCAGCTTGGCCGTCACTAGCGAGGAAAAGTACTTC	CASSLAVTSEEKYF
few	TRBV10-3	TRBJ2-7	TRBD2	TGTGCCACCGCACTAGCGGGAGCCGCTGAGAAGTACTTC	CATALAGAAEKYF
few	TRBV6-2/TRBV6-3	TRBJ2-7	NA	TGTGCCAGCAGTTGGACAGCGGCCTACGAGCAGTACTTC	CASSWTAAYEQYF
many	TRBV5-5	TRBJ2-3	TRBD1	TGTGCCAGCAGCCCAAGACAGGGTAGCACAGATACGCAGTATTTT	CASSPRQGSTDTQYF
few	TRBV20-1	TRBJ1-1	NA	TGCAGTGCTAGCGGGGGCGCGGGTGCTGAAGCTTTCTTT	CSASGGAGAEAFF
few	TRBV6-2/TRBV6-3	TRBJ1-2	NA	TGTGCCAGCAGTTACTTGCCTAACTATGGCTACACCTTC	CASSYLPNYGYTF
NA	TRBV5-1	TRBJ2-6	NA	TGCGCCAGCAGCTTGGGGGTTGGGGTCTCTGGAGACAACGTCCTGACTTTC	CASSLGVGVSGDNVLTF
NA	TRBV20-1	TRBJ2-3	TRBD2	TGCAGTTTACTCAGGCGGGAGACGGGGGCAGATACGCAGTATTTT	CSLLRRETGADTQYF
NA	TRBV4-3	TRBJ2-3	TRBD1	TGCGCCAGCAGCCAACAAACAGGGGGATCGACCACAGATACGCAGTATTTT	CASSQQTGGSTTDTQYF
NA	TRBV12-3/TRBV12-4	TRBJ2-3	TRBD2	TGTGCCAGCAGGCCCTGGGGGGGATCAGATACGCAGTATTTT	CASRPWGGSDTQYF
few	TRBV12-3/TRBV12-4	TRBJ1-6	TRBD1	TGTGCCACCCGGGACAGCCTAAATTCACCACTACACTTT	CATRDSLNSPLHF
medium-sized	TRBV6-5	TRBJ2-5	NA	TGTGCCAGCAGTTACTCGATAGTGGAGACCCAGTACTTC	CASSYSIVETQYF
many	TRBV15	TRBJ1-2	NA	TGTGCCACCAGCTTATCAGGCGTCCATGGCTACACCTTC	CATSLSGVHGYTF
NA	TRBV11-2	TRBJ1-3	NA	TGTGCCAGCAGCTTACAGGGGCGCGCCTCTGGAAACACCATATATTTT	CASSLQGRASGNTIYF
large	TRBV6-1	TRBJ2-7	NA	TGTGCCAGCAGTCTTCGGGCCATCTACGAGCAGTACTTC	CASSLRAIYEQYF
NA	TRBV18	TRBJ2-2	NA	TGTGCCAGCTCACCTACGGGGTACACCGGGGAGCTGTTTTTT	CASSPTGYTGELFF
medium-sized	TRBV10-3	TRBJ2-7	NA	TGTGCCATCAGTGAGTCGGGACCGGGTTCGGGCGAGCAGTACTTC	CAISESGPGSGEQYF
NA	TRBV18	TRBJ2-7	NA	TGTGCCAGCTCACCAACCGGGAACTACGAGCAGTACTTC	CASSPTGNYEQYF
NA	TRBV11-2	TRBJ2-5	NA	TGTTCCAGCAGCCACTCCCGGACAGCGGAAGAGACCCAGTACTTC	CSSSHSRTAEETQYF
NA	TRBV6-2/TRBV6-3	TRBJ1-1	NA	TGTGCCAGCAGTTCCCCACCTAGAGCAGCTTTCTTT	CASSSPPRAAFF
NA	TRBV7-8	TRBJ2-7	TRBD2	TGTGCCATCACATCGGGGGGGGCCCGGTGCGAGCAGTACTTC	CAITSGGARCEQYF
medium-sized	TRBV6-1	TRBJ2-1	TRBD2	TGTGCCAGCAGTGAAAGTGGGGGGGGTACGGGACGACGCAATGAGCAGTTCTTC	CASSESGGGTGRRNEQFF
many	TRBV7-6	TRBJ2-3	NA	TGTGCCAGCAGCCCCCAAACCACTAGCACAGATACGCAGTATTTT	CASSPQTTSTDTQYF
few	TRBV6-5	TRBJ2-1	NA	TGTGCCAACAGTTACTGGAGGGGCAATGAGCAGTTCTTC	CANSYWRGNEQFF
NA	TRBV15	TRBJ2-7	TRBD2	TGTGCCACCAGCAGAGCAGCGGGAGGGCCCGAAGACGAGCAGTACTTC	CATSRAAGGPEDEQYF
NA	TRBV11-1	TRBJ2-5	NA	TGTGCCAGCAGCCCAGGACTAGAGGGAGCATGGGGGCAAGAGAACCAGTACTTC	CASSPGLEGAWGQENQYF
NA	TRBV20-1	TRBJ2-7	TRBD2	TGCAGTGCTAGCTCGAGCGGGAGCGCCTACGAGCAGTACTTC	CSASSSGSAYEQYF
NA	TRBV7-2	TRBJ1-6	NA	TGTGCCAGCAGCTTAGGTGTCAGAAGGAATTCACCCCTCCACTTT	CASSLGVRRNSPLHF
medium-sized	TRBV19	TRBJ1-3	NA	TGTGCCAGTACGGCACGGGAAGGAAACACCATATATTTT	CASTAREGNTIYF
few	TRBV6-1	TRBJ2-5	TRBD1	TGTGCCAGCAGTTTGACAGGGGGGTTGGAGACCCAGTACTTC	CASSLTGGLETQYF
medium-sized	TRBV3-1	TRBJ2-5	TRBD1	TGTGCCAGCAGACAGAACAGGGGTGTTGGGGAAGAGACCCAGTACTTC	CASRQNRGVGEETQYF
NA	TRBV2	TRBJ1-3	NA	TGTGCCAGCAGTGAGGTGGTGCTTTTTGGAAACACCATATATTTT	CASSEVVLFGNTIYF
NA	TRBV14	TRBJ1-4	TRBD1	TGTGCCAGCAGCCCAAACCCCCTTACAGGGGAGCCTAATGAAAAACTGTTTTTT	CASSPNPLTGEPNEKLFF
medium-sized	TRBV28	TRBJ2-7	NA	TGTGCCAGCAGTTTAGTCGGGTTCGAGCAGTACTTC	CASSLVGFEQYF
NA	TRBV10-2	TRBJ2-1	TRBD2	TGCGCCAGCAGTGAGTCGGAGGTTCTAGCGGGACACAATGAGCAGTTCTTC	CASSESEVLAGHNEQFF
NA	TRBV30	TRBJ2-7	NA	TGTGCCTTCCGGGACGCTACAGAGCAGTACTTC	CAFRDATEQYF
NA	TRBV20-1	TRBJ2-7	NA	TGCAGTGCTAGGGGGTGGGGGCTAGCGAGGGGCGCCGACGAGCAGTACTTC	CSARGWGLARGADEQYF
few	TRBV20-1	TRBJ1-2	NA	TGCAGTGGAGTTGGCAACTATGGCTACACCTTC	CSGVGNYGYTF
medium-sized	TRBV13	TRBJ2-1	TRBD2	TGTGCCAGCAGTAGCGGGAGTTATGGGTCTGATCCCTACAATGAGCAGTTCTTC	CASSSGSYGSDPYNEQFF
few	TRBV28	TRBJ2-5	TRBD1	TGTGCCAGCAGTTTGGTTGGACAGGGGGAGACCCAGTACTTC	CASSLVGQGETQYF
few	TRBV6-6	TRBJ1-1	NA	TGTGCCAGCAGTTACAAGCGACAGGAGAACACTGAAGCTTTCTTT	CASSYKRQENTEAFF
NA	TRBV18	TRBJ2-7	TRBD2	TGTGCCAGCTCACTCAAAGGGGGGTCGGGACTAGCGGGACCTACCTACGAGCAGTACTTC	CASSLKGGSGLAGPTYEQYF
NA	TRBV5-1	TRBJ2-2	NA	TGCGCCAGCAGCTTGGTGCGGGAGAACACCGGGGAGCTGTTTTTT	CASSLVRENTGELFF
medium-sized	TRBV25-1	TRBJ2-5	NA	TGTGCCAGCAGTGAATCCAGACGTGGACGGGAGACCCAGTACTTC	CASSESRRGRETQYF
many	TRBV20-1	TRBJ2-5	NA	TGCAGTGCTCAGCCAACTCAGGGTGAGACCCAGTACTTC	CSAQPTQGETQYF
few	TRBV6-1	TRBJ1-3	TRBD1	TGTGCCAGCAGTTTGGGACAGACCTCTGGAAACACCATATATTTT	CASSLGQTSGNTIYF
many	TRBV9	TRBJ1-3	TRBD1	TGTGCCAGCAGCGTGACAGGGGCCTCCGGAAACACCATATATTTT	CASSVTGASGNTIYF
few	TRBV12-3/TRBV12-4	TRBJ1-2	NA	TGTGCCAGCAGTTACGACATCTTGTATGGCTACACCTTC	CASSYDILYGYTF
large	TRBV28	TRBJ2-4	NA	TGTGCCAGCAGTTTGTCAGGCAGGAGGCAAAACATTCAGTACTTC	CASSLSGRRQNIQYF